The entry that follows covers one T cell receptor beta chain sequence. The antigen remains undetermined. Per the germline V gene, CDR1 is LNHDA and CDR2 is SQIVND (reference sequence). The CDR3 extends over 15 amino acids. V gave up 4 bases and J gave up 10 bases; unmatched junction bases: 12. The sample originates from a study of shared clonotypes between healthy human individuals. Under the authors' procedure: Filtering differed, since immunoSEQ gave only junction sequences and no quality scores. Method: immunoSEQ multiplex PCR; TCRdb's copy keeps in-frame clones and lacks some. The DNA gave D and trimming, while V, J and clone size come from that table. The sample holds 2 million to 2.5 million clones, approximately 93% seen once. Findings and caveats of the study: On the whole, naive subsets had larger estimated richness than memory subsets had.

The sequencing input was naive CD4+ T cells from PBMCs. Regarding subset: CD45RA+ positively selected. This clonotype was obtained from a man between 18 and 29 years old in good health. Some clones in this sample may be carry-over from other donors' samples. The rearrangement uses TRBV19 and TRBJ1-4, with 7 bases lining up with TRBD1. The CDR3 reads CASSTGQAPSVKLFF. For the CDR3, the DNA is TGTGCCAGTAGTACCGGACAGGCCCCGTCGGTAAAACTGTTTTTT.